One sample yielded the 8 T cell receptor beta chains listed below, sequenced in a study of siplizumab effects on memory and regulatory T cells. Only in-frame clones appear in the TCRdb table, and some are missing; sequencing was by immunoSEQ multiplex PCR. The sample shows about 100,000 clones, 90% to 95% of them seen only once. The sample was Tregs sorted from blood. These receptors all come from a human donor in good health.

J is TRBJ1-1 and V is TRBV6-6, with TRBD1 as a possible D gene (5 bases). The V and J ends lost 2 bases and 5 bases respectively, with 9 bases between them. The CDR3 spans 13 residues. Per the germline V gene, CDR1 is MNHNY and CDR2 is SVGAGI (reference sequence). DNA of the CDR3: TGTGCCAGCAGTTACGGGGGAAGGACTGAAGCTTTCTTT. This encodes CASSYGGRTEAFF.

V is TRBV6-5 and J is TRBJ1-3; D may be TRBD1 (6 bases). This CDR3 is 13 amino acids long. V gave up 5 bases and J gave up 4 bases, with 9 bases separating them. From germline, CDR1 is MNHEY and CDR2 SVGAGI. The CDR3 is CASSLGQGNTIYF. Written as DNA, the CDR3 is TGTGCCAGCAGTCTCGGACAGGGAAACACCATATATTTT.

This chain connects TRBV28 to TRBJ1-5; D is possibly TRBD1 (5 bases). The CDR3 contains 15 residues. Germline V gene data show CDR1 as MDHEN and CDR2 as SYDVKM. Trimming took 6 bases from V and 0 from J, leaving 12 bases between them. The CDR3 coding sequence is TGTGCCAGCAGAGGGACGGTAATTAGCAATCAGCCCCAGCATTTT. Translation: CASRGTVISNQPQHF.

The rearrangement joins TRBV18 to TRBJ1-1; D unresolved. The ends were cut back, 2 bases at V and 4 bases at J, with 8 bases in the middle. The CDR3 spans 13 residues. Germline-derived CDR1 and CDR2 are KGHSH and LQKENI. In DNA, the CDR3 is TGTGCCAGCTCACCAGGGAGTGGCACTGAAGCTTTCTTT. Translating it yields CASSPGSGTEAFF.

The V and J genes are TRBV6-6 and TRBJ1-5; D not resolved. The CDR3 is 16 residues long. Germline CDR1 and CDR2: MNHNY and SVGAGI (reference sequence). Between the trimmed V and J ends, which lost 5 bases and 6 bases, there was a span of 20 bases. CDR3 coding DNA: TGTGCCAGCAGTATAGGCAACGTCGGAGGAGCTCAGCCCCAGCATTTT. Amino acid sequence: CASSIGNVGGAQPQHF.

The CDR3 here is CASSFVGPAETQYF. The CDR3 nucleotides read TGTGCCAGCAGTTTTGTAGGGCCCGCCGAGACCCAGTACTTC. This sequence joins TRBV28 and TRBJ2-5; D is unclear. V was shortened by 3 bases and J by 5 bases, with 13 bases between the two germline ends. CDR3 length equals 14 residues. CDR1 is MDHEN, CDR2 SYDVKM, per germline.

The table lists this clone with a count of one. The V and J genes are TRBV27 and TRBJ2-7; D gene uncertain. Trimming removed 3 bases at V and 0 bases at J, with 6 bases between. Germline assignment: CDR1 MNHEY and CDR2 SMNVEV (reference sequence). This CDR3 comprises 13 residues. This CDR3 reads CASSFHGSYEQYF. As DNA, the CDR3 is TGTGCCAGCAGTTTTCACGGCTCCTACGAGCAGTACTTC.

This chain links TRBV29-1 with TRBJ2-3; 8 bases map to TRBD2. This CDR3 is 13 amino acids long. Germline V CDR1 and CDR2: SQVTM, ANQGSEA. Trimming removed 3 bases from V and 6 bases from J; junction bases left unmatched: 5. The CDR3 region has the DNA TGCAGCGTTGAGAGCGGGAGTATCGATACGCAGTATTTT. Translating gives CSVESGSIDTQYF.